This T cell receptor beta chain was documented in a study of cytomegalovirus exposure and HLA in healthy donors. Whole-study results and caveats: Accurate prediction of HLA-A and HLA-B alleles (for most subjects) was reportedly achieved from TCR beta sequences.

PCR involved 60 Vbeta and 13 Jbeta primers. Only in-frame clones appear in the TCRdb table, and some are missing; sequencing was by immunoSEQ multiplex PCR. The sample has fewer than 85,000 clones, roughly 72% seen once. About this clone itself: Its antigen is still unknown.

The receptor comes from a man aged 40-55 years in good health and CMV-seropositive. The sequencing input was PBMCs.

CDR3 residues: CASSPTEGPYEQYF. The CDR3 nucleotides are TGTGCCAGCTCACCGACGGAGGGCCCCTACGAGCAGTACTTC. This chain connects TRBV18 to TRBJ2-7; D is perhaps TRBD2 (6 bases). This CDR3 has 14 amino acids. Germline loops: CDR1 KGHSH, CDR2 LQKENI. V was clipped by 3 bases and J by 2 bases, with 11 bases between them.